This T cell receptor (beta chain) originates from a study of shared T cell receptors in the human thymus (dated by TCRdb to the early 2020s). A note on the overall study: The study examined how the human thymus generates shared, self-reactive T-cell receptor alpha chains.

About this clone: Its antigen has not been determined. The input lacks base qualities; no much larger clone sits a single base away.

Between the V and J ends, shortened by 4 bases and 0 bases respectively, the junction contains 7 bases. Taken from cysteine to phenylalanine, the CDR3 has 13 residues. The retained sequence is limited to the CDR3, 39 bases, with the frame set at the first base. The germline V gene (reference sequence) supplies CDR1 GTSNPN and CDR2 SVGIG. The library was produced with the immunoSEQ multiplex PCR assay. In TCRdb, the immuneACCESS table is reduced to in-frame sequences with V and J assigned. These tables do not hold every clone; where another copy was compared, an unresolved V gene accounts for under half, and the others remain unexplained. Within this sample are 600,000 to 900,000 clones, with roughly 88% of them counted one time only. The ten largest clones capture roughly 0.01% of the sample. These same data were also listed under a study on human thymus T cells. Drawing on the second study: Immunologically healthy infants undergoing open corrective cardiac surgery for congenital heart defects in Finland were used as donors. The thymus tissue came from surgical resects taken out during corrective cardiac surgery. Biased V and J gene segment usage appeared to be present in both thymic and peripheral blood repertoires. According to the related research, thymic TCR repertoires were highly overlapping among unrelated individuals. TCR alpha and beta repertoires from roughly 8 infant thymus samples and a few related peripheral blood samples were characterized in the study. Donor ages ranged from roughly 7 to 250 days, and the cohort comprised five or six male and two female infants. Thymocytes were mechanically released from the tissue and were stored as pellets of roughly 9.5-34 million cells at -70 degrees C. Genomic DNA was extracted from frozen cell pellets with a QIAsymphony instrument. The immunoSEQ multiplex PCR assay was used to amplify the TCRB and TCRAD loci from a standardized quantity of quality-controlled genomic DNA. The amplicons spanned the V(D)J region and were long enough to cover the CDR3 and allow V and J genes to be identified. The amplicons were sequenced on an Illumina platform via the commercial immunoSEQ service. Primer bias and sequencing errors were corrected as previously described, and TCRAD and TCRB were defined on the basis of the IMGT database. Analysis of the repertoires was done with immunoSEQ Analyzer 3.0 and VDJTools and included basic statistics, V/J segment usage, diversity estimates, rarefaction and pairwise overlap. Chao1, ChaoE, Efron-Thisted, Shannon and inverse Simpson indices were used to estimate diversity, which was also estimated on datasets down-sampled to the smallest sample. For repertoire overlap, CDR3 nucleotide sequence, V gene and J gene had to match strictly, and clustering was done by Jaccard-based multidimensional scaling. On average, thymus samples yielded 650,000 to 1,000,000 unique TCRB clonotypes, whereas blood samples yielded approximately 90,000.

The receptor chain draws on TRBV30 and TRBJ1-3, with the identity of the D gene unclear. The receptor was isolated from a girl under two years old with a congenital heart defect. Donor details come from another sample of the same person, matched by shared clones. Sequenced sample: thymocytes. The base sequence is TGTGCCTGGACGGTGAGCTCTGGAAACACCATATATTTT. Translated, it reads CAWTVSSGNTIYF.